This TCR beta chain was sequenced in a study of monozygotic twins with inflammatory bowel disease. Study-wide results and limits: Treatment differences in immunosuppression may have added variability to the repertoires of patients.

Each CDR3 protein gets one entry in TCRdb, which reprocessed the 5' RACE reads and gives no DNA. The sample holds roughly 150,000 distinct CDR3 sequences. Notes on this clonotype: What it recognizes is unknown.

This CDR3 comprises 15 residues. Germline CDR1 and CDR2: SGHRS and YFSETQ. The V call is TRBV5-1, the J call TRBJ2-1; TCRdb reports TRBD2, a call that lacks DNA to check it against. Sequencing was done on a sample of blood. This TCR was sampled from a human donor with ulcerative colitis or Crohn's disease, or a healthy co-twin of an affected twin (not recorded which). The CDR3 is CASSRRLAGGNEQFF.